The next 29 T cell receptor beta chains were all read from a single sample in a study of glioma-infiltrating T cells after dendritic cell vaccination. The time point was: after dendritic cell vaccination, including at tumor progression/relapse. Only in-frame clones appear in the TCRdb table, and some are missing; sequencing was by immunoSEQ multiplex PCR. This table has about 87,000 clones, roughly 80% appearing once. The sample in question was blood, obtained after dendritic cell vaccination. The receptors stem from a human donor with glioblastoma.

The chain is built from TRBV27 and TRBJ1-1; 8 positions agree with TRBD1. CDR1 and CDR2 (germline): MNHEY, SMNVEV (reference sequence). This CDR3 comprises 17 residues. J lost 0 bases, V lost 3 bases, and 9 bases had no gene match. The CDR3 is CASSFRGTGMMNTEAFF. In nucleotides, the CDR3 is TGTGCCAGCAGTTTTCGTGGGACAGGAATGATGAACACTGAAGCTTTCTTT.

For the CDR3, the DNA is TGCGCCAGCAGCCAAGGAGTGAACAATGAGCAGTTCTTC. As protein: CASSQGVNNEQFF. The chain recombines TRBV4-3 with TRBJ2-1, with D unresolved. The CDR3 contains 13 residues. The V gene's germline CDR1 is LGHNA and CDR2 YSLEER. The V and J ends lost 1 base and 5 bases respectively, with 6 bases between them.

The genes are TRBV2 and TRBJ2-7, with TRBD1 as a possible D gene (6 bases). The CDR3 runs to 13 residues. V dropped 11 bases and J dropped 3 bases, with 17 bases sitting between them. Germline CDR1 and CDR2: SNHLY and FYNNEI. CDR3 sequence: CAARDTDNYEQYF. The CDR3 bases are TGTGCCGCCCGGGACACCGATAACTACGAGCAGTACTTC.

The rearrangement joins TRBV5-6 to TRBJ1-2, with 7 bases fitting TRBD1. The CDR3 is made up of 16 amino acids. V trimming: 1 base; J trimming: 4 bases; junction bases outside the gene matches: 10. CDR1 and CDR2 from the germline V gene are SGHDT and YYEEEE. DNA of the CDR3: TGTGCCAGCAGCTTGAACATGGGACAGAGAGTCTATGGCTACACCTTC. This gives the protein CASSLNMGQRVYGYTF.

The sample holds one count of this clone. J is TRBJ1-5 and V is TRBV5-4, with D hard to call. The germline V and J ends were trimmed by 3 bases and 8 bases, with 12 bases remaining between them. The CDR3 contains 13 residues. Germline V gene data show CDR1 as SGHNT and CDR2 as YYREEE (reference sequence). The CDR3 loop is CASSSEGREPQHF. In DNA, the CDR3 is TGTGCCAGCAGCTCCGAGGGAAGGGAGCCCCAGCATTTT.

CDR3 in amino acids: CSVVTGGTSNQPQHF. Written as DNA, the CDR3 is TGCAGCGTGGTGACAGGTGGGACGAGCAATCAGCCCCAGCATTTT. The genes are TRBV29-1 and TRBJ1-5; possible D gene TRBD1, 6 bases. The CDR3 totals 15 residues. CDR1 SQVTM and CDR2 ANQGSEA come from the germline V gene. V gave up 6 bases and J gave up 1 base, with 16 bases separating them.

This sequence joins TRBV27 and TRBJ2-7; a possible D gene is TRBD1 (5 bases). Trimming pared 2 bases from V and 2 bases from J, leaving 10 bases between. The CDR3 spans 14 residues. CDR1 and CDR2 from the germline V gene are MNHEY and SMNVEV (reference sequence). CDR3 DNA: TGTGCCAGCAGTTTAGGTCAGGGTACCTACGAGCAGTACTTC. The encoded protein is CASSLGQGTYEQYF.

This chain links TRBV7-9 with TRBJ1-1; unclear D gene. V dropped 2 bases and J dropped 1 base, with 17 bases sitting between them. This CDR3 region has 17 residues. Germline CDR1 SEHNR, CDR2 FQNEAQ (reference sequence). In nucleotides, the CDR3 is TGTGCCAGCAGCTTATCTATGTTTAACAGCCAGAACACTGAAGCTTTCTTT. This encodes CASSLSMFNSQNTEAFF. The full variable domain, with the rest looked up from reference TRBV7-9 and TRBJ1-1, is DTGVSQNPRHKITKRGQNVTFRCDPISEHNRLYWYRQTLGQGPEFLTYFQNEAQLEKSRLLSDRFSAERPKGSFSTLEIQRTEQGDSAMYLCASSLSMFNSQNTEAFFGQGTRLTVV.

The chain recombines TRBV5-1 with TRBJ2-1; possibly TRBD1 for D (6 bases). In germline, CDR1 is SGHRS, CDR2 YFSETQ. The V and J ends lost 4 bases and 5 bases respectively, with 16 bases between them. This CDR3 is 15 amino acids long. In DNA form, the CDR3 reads TGCGCCAGCAGCACCGGGACATCGAGCCACAATGAGCAGTTCTTC. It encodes CASSTGTSSHNEQFF.

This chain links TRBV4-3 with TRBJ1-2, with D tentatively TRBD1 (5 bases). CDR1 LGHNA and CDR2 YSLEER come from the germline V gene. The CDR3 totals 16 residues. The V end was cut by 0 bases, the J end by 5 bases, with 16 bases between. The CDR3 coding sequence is TGCGCCAGCAGCCAAGAAAGCGGGACGCCAGTTTATGGCTACACCTTC. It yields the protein CASSQESGTPVYGYTF.

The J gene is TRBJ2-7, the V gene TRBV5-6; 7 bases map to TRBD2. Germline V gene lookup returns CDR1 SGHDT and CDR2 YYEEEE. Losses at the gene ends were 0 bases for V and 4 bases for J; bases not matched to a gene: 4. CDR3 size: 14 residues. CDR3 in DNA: TGTGCCAGCAGCTTGGGTATCGGGGGGTACGAGCAGTACTTC. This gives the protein CASSLGIGGYEQYF.

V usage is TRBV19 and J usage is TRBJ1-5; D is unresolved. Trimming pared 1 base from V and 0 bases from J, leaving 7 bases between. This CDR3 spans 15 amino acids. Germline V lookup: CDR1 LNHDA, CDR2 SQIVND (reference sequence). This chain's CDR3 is CASSIGQHSNQPQHF. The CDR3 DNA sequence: TGTGCCAGTAGTATAGGACAACATAGCAATCAGCCCCAGCATTTT.

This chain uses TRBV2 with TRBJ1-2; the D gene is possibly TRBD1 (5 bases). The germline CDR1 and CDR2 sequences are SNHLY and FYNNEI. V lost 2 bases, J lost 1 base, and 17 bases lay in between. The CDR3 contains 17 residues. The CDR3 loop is CASSETGLATVNYGYTF. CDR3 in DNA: TGTGCCAGCAGTGAAACAGGCCTGGCTACCGTTAACTATGGCTACACCTTC.

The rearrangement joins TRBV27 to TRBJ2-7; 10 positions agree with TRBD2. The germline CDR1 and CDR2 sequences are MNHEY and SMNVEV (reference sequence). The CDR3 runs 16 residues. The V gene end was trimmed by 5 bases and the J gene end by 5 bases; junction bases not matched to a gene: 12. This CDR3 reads CASSAGSGGAGDEQYF. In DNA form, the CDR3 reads TGTGCCAGCAGTGCAGGAAGCGGGGGGGCGGGAGACGAGCAGTACTTC.

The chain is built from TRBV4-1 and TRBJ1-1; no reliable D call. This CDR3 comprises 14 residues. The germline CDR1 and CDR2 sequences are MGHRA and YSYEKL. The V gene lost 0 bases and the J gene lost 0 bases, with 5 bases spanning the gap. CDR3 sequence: CASSQEQLNTEAFF. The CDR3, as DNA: TGCGCCAGCAGCCAAGAACAGCTGAACACTGAAGCTTTCTTT.

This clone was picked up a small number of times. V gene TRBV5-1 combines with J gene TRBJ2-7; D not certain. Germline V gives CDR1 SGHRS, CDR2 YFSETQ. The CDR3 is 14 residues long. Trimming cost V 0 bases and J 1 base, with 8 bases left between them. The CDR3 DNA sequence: TGCGCCAGCAGCTTGGGGGCAGAGTCCTACGAGCAGTACTTC. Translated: CASSLGAESYEQYF.

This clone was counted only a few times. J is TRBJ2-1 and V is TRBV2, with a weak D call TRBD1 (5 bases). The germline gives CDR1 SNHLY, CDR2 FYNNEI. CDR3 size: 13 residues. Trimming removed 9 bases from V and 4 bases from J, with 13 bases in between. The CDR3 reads CASRGLAYNEQFF. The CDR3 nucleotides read TGTGCCAGTAGGGGCCTGGCATACAATGAGCAGTTCTTC. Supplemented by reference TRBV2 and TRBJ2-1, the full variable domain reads EPEVTQTPSHQVTQMGQEVILRCVPISNHLYFYWYRQILGQKVEFLVSFYNNEISEKSEIFDDQFSVERPDGSNFTLKIRSTKLEDSAMYFCASRGLAYNEQFFGPGTRLTVL.

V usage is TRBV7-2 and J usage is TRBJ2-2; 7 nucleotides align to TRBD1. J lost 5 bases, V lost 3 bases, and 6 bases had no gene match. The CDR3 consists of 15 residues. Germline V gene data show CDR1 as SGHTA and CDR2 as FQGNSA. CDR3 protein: CASSFRTGGTGELFF. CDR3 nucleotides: TGTGCCAGCAGCTTCAGGACAGGAGGAACCGGGGAGCTGTTTTTT.

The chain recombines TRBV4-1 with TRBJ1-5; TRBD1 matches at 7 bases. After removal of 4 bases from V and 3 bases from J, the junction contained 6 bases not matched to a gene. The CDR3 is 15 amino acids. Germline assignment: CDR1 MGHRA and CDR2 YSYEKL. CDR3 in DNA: TGCGCCAGCAGCCTGTTTACAGGGGACAATCAGCCCCAGCATTTT. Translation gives CASSLFTGDNQPQHF.

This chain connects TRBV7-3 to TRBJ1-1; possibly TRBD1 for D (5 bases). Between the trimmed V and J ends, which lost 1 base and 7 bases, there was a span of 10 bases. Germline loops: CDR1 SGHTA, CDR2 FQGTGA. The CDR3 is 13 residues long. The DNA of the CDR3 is TGTGCCAGCAGCTTAAGGGGGGGGATTGAAGCTTTCTTT. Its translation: CASSLRGGIEAFF. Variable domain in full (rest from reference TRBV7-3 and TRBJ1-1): GAGVSQTPSNKVTEKGKYVELRCDPISGHTALYWYRQSLGQGPEFLIYFQGTGAADDSGLPNDRFFAVRPEGSVSTLKIQRTERGDSAVYLCASSLRGGIEAFFGQGTRLTVV.

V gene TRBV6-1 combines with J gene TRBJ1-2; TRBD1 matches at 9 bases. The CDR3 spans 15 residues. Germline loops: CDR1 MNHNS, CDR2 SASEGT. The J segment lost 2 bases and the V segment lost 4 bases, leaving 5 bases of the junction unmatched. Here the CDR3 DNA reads TGTGCCAGCAGTGGGCTCGGACAGGGGAACTATGGCTACACCTTC. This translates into CASSGLGQGNYGYTF.

CDR3 nucleotides: TGTGCCAGCTTACCTCACGCCCCGGTGATCAACACTGAAGCTTTCTTT. It translates to CASLPHAPVINTEAFF. The chain couples TRBV18 to TRBJ1-1; D is unresolved. The V and J ends lost 7 bases and 2 bases respectively, with 20 bases between them. The CDR3 totals 16 residues. CDR1 and CDR2 from the germline V gene are KGHSH and LQKENI.

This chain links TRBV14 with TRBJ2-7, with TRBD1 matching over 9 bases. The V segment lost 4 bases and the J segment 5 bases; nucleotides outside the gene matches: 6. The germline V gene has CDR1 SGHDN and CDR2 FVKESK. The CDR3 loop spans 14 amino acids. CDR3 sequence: CASSRRTGAHEQYF. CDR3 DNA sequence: TGTGCCAGCAGCCGTCGGACAGGGGCGCACGAGCAGTACTTC. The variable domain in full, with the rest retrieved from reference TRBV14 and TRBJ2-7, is EAGVTQFPSHSVIEKGQTVTLRCDPISGHDNLYWYRRVMGKEIKFLLHFVKESKQDESGMPNNRFLAERTGGTYSTLKVQPAELEDSGVYFCASSRRTGAHEQYFGPGTRLTVT.

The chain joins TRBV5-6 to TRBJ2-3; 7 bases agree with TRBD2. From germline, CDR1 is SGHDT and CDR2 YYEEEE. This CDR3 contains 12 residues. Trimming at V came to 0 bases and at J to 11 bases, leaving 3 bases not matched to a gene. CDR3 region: CASSLGAGQQYF. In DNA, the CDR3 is TGTGCCAGCAGCTTGGGAGCGGGGCAGCAGTATTTT.

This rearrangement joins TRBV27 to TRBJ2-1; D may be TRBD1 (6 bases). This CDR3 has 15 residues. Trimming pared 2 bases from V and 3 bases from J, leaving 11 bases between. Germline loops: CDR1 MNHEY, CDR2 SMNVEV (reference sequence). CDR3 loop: CASSLDQGIYNEQFF. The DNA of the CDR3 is TGTGCCAGCAGTTTAGACCAGGGGATCTACAATGAGCAGTTCTTC.

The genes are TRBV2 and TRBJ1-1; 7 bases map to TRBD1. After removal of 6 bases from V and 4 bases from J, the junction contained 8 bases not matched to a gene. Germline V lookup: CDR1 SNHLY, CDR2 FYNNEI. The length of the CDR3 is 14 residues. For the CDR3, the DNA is TGTGCCAGCAGACTCGACAGGGAAGGCACTGAAGCTTTCTTT. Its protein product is CASRLDREGTEAFF.

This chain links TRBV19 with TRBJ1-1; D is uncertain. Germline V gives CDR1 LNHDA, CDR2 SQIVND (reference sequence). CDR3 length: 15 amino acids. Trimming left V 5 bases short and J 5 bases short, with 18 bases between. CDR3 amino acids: CASSAYLWTGTEAFF. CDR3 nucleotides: TGTGCCAGTAGTGCCTATCTTTGGACGGGAACTGAAGCTTTCTTT.

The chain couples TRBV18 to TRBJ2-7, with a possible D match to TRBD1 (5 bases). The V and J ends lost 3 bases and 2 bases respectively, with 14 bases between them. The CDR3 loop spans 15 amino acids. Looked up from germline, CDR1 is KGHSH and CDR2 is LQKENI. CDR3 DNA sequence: TGTGCCAGCTCACCTGCACGGACACTAACCTACGAGCAGTACTTC. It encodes CASSPARTLTYEQYF.

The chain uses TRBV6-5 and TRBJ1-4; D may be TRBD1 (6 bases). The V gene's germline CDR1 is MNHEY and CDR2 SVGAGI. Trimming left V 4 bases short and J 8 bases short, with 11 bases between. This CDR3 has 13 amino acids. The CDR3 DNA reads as TGTGCCAGCAGTTGGGGGCGCTCCGAAAAACTGTTTTTT. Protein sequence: CASSWGRSEKLFF.